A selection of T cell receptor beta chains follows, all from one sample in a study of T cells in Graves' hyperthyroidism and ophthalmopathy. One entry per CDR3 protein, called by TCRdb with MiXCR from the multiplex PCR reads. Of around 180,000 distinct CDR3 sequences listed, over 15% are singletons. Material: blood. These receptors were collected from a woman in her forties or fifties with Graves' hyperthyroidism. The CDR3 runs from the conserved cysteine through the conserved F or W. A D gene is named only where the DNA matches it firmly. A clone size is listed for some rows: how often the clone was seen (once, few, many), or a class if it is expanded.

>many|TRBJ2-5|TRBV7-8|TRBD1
CASSLRDRVLGNDQETQYF
TGTGCCAGCAGCCTCCGGGACAGAGTCCTCGGAAACGACCAAGAGACCCAGTACTTC
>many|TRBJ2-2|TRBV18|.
CASSHGGELFF
TGTGCCAGCTCACACGGCGGGGAGCTGTTTTTT
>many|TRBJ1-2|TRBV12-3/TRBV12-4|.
CASSLALTGANYGYTF
TGTGCCAGCAGTTTAGCGCTGACGGGAGCTAACTATGGCTACACCTTC
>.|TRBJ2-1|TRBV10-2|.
CASSERGAYYNEQFF
TGCGCCAGCAGTGAGAGGGGGGCTTACTACAATGAGCAGTTCTTC
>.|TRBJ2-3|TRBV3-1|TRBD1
CASSQTGQGNPDTQYF
TGTGCCAGCAGCCAAACGGGACAGGGGAATCCAGATACGCAGTATTTT
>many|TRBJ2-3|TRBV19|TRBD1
CASSSTGTVSQYF
TGTGCCAGTAGTAGCACCGGGACAGTTTCGCAGTATTTT
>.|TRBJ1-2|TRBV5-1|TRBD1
CASSFDRAFGYTF
TGCGCCAGCAGCTTCGACAGGGCCTTTGGCTACACCTTC
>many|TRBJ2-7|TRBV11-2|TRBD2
CASSLVGGGLSSYEQYF
TGTGCCAGCAGCTTAGTTGGGGGGGGACTGAGCTCCTACGAGCAGTACTTC
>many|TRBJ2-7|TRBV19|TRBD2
CASSKTSGGYEQYF
TGTGCCAGTAGTAAAACTAGCGGGGGCTACGAGCAGTACTTC
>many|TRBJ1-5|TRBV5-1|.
CASSRGDSNQPQHF
TGCGCCAGCAGCCGGGGGGATAGCAATCAGCCCCAGCATTTT
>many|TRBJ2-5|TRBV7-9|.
CASSSWMSNFKETQYF
TGTGCCAGCAGCTCTTGGATGTCCAATTTTAAAGAGACCCAGTACTTC
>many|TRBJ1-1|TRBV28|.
CASSLSAGGEAFF
TGTGCCAGCAGTTTATCTGCGGGGGGAGAAGCTTTCTTT
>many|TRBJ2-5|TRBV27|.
CASSSVQGFQETQYF
TGTGCCAGCAGTTCGGTACAGGGATTCCAAGAGACCCAGTACTTC
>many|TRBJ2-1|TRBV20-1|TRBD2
CSARDPSLAGGGNEQFF
TGCAGTGCTAGAGATCCCTCACTAGCGGGGGGGGGCAATGAGCAGTTCTTC
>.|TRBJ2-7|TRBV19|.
CASSRTGRSYEQYF
TGTGCCAGTAGTAGAACAGGACGATCCTACGAGCAGTACTTC
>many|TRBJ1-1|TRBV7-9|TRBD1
CASRRDRGATEAFF
TGTGCCAGCAGGCGGGACAGGGGGGCCACTGAAGCTTTCTTT
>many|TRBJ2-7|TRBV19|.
CASSAAGGLYEQYF
TGTGCCAGTAGTGCAGCAGGAGGTCTCTACGAGCAGTACTTC
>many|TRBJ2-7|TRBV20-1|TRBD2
CSAPTPLTSVGFYEQYF
TGCAGTGCTCCAACACCATTGACTAGCGTAGGATTCTACGAGCAGTACTTC
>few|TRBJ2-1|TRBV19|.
CASSIVGLSSYNEQFF
TGTGCCAGTAGTATAGTAGGGCTGAGCTCCTACAATGAGCAGTTCTTC
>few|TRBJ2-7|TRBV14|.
CASSQHGTYEQYF
TGTGCCAGCAGCCAACACGGAACCTACGAGCAGTACTTC